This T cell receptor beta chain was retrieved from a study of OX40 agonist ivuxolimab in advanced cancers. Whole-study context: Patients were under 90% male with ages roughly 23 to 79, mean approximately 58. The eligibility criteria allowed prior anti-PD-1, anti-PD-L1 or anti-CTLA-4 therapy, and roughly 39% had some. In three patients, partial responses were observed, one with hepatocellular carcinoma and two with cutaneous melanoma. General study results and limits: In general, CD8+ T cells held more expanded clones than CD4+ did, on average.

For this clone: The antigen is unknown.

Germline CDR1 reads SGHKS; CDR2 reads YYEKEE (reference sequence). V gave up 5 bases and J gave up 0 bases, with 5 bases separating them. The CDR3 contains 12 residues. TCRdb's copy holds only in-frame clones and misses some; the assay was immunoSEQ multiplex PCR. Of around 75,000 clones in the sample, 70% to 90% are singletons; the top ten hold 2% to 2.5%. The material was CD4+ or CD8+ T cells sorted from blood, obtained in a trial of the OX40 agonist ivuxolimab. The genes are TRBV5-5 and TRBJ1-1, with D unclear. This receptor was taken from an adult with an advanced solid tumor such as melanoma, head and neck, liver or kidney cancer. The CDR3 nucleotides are TGTGCCAGCAGTCCTGTGAACACTGAAGCTTTCTTT. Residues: CASSPVNTEAFF.